This T cell receptor beta chain was identified during a study of lymphopenia after photon versus proton radiotherapy. Study observations and caveats: Photon-treated patients lost naive T cells and TCR diversity; proton-treated stayed stable. Oligoclonal CD8+ Temra expansion after nadir drove photon patients' diversity drop. A bigger post-nadir fall in TCR diversity correlated inversely with survival time in deceased patients.

A note on this clone: The antigen remains undetermined.

Trimming shortened V by 6 bases and J by 2 bases, and 17 bases separated the two germline ends. Germline V gives CDR1 SNHLY, CDR2 FYNNEI. This CDR3 contains 15 residues. The table came from immunoSEQ multiplex PCR; TCRdb's copy has only in-frame clones and leaves some out. The table has 40,000 to 45,000 clones, about 86% seen once; the top ten hold 10%. The rearrangement uses TRBV2 and TRBJ2-7; weak D call: TRBD2 (5 bases). This sequence originates from a woman aged 70-85 years with pancreatic cancer. Some clones in this sample may be carry-over from other donors' samples. The sequences come from peripheral blood, collected from a patient treated with proton-based radiotherapy. CDR3 bases: TGTGCCAGCAGCACAACTAGGATTGGGCCCTACGAGCAGTACTTC. Its protein product is CASSTTRIGPYEQYF.